Sequencing of this TCR beta chain was carried out in a study of T cell responses to AZD1222 COVID-19 vaccine. This CDR3 is built from 15 residues. Looked up from germline, CDR1 is SQVTM and CDR2 is ANQGSEA. With 1 base clipped from V and 3 bases from J, the junction kept 8 bases outside the gene matches. The protocol was immunoSEQ multiplex PCR, while the TCRdb copy is restricted to in-frame clones and leaves out a portion. Among approximately 110,000 clones listed, nearly 90% were seen once. The sample here was peripheral blood, taken 28 days after the second AZD1222 dose. This sequence was found in an adult who received the AZD1222 COVID-19 vaccine. The rearrangement joins TRBV29-1 to TRBJ1-1; 7 bases line up with TRBD1. CDR3 nucleotide sequence: TGCAGCGTTGAAGTCCCGACAGGGCGAGACACTGAAGCTTTCTTT. It yields the protein CSVEVPTGRDTEAFF.